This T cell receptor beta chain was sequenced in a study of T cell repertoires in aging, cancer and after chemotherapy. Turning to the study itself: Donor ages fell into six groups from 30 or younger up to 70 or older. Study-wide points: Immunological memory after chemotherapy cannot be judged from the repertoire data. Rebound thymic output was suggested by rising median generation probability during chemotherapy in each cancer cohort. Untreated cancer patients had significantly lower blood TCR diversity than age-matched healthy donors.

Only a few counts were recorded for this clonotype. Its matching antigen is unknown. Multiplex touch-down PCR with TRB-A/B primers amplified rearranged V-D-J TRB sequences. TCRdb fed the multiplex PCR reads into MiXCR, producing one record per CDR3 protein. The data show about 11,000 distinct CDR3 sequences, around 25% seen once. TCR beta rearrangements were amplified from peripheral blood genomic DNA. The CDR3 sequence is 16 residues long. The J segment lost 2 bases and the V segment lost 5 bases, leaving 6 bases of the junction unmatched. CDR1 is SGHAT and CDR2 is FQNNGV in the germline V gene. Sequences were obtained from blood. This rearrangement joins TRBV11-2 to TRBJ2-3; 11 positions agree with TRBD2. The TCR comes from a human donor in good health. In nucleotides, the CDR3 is TGTGCCAGCAGCACACCGACTAGCGGGAACACAGATACGCAGTATTTT. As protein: CASSTPTSGNTDTQYF.